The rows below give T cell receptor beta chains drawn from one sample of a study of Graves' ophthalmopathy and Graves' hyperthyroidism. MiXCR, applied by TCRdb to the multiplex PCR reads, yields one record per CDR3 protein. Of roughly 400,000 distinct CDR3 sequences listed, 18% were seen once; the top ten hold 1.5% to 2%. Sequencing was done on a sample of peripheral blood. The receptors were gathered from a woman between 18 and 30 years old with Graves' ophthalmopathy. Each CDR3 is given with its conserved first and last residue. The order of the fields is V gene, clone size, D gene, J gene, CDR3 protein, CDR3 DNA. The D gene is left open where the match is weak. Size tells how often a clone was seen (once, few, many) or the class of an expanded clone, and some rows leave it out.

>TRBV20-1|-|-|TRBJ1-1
CSAGGGAVTEAFF
TGCAGTGCAGGTGGGGGGGCCGTCACTGAAGCTTTCTTT
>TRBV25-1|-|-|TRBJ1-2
CASSDQDGNYGYTF
TGTGCCAGCAGTGACCAGGACGGGAACTATGGCTACACCTTC
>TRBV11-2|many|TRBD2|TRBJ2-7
CASSAGTTLREQYF
TGTGCCAGCAGCGCCGGGACTACCCTCAGAGAGCAGTACTTC
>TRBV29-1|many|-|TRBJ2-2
CSVAGNTGELFF
TGCAGCGTTGCAGGGAACACCGGGGAGCTGTTTTTT
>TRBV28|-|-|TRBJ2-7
CASSGLSSYEQYF
TGTGCCAGCAGTGGCCTGAGCTCCTACGAGCAGTACTTC
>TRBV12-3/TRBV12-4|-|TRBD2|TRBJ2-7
CASSYVGTSGRAYEQYF
TGTGCCAGCAGCTATGTTGGGACTAGCGGGAGGGCTTATGAGCAGTACTTC
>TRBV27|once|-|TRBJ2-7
CASSFRGVINEQYF
TGTGCCAGCAGTTTTAGAGGGGTGATCAACGAGCAGTACTTC
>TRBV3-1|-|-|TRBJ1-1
CASSLLRTLEGTEAFF
TGTGCCAGCAGCCTACTCCGGACACTCGAGGGCACTGAAGCTTTCTTT
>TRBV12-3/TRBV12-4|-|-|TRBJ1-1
CASSDRTHEAFF
TGTGCCAGCAGCGATAGGACGCATGAAGCTTTCTTT
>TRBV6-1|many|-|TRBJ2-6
CASSPISGANVLTF
TGTGCCAGCAGCCCCATCTCTGGGGCCAACGTCCTGACTTTC
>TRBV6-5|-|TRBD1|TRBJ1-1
CASSYLDRGGSHSEAFF
TGTGCCAGCAGTTACTTGGACAGGGGAGGATCTCATTCTGAAGCTTTCTTT
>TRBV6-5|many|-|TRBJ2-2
CASSWAVPGTGELFF
TGTGCCAGCAGTTGGGCGGTACCGGGTACCGGGGAGCTGTTTTTT
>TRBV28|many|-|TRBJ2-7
CASNEQVQVYEQYF
TGTGCCAGCAATGAACAGGTTCAAGTGTACGAGCAGTACTTC
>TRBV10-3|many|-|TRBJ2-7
CAISGGTGPQITYEQYF
TGTGCCATCAGTGGGGGTACCGGCCCCCAAATTACCTACGAGCAGTACTTC
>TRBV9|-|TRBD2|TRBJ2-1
CASSLGQGGRYEQFF
TGTGCCAGCTCTCTTGGGCAGGGAGGGCGGTATGAGCAGTTCTTC
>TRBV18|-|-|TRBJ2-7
CASSPPFGVGSYEQYF
TGTGCCAGCTCACCCCCTTTCGGGGTCGGATCCTACGAGCAGTACTTC
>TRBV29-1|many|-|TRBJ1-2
CSVNPPDGGNYGYTF
TGCAGCGTTAACCCCCCCGATGGCGGTAACTATGGCTACACCTTC
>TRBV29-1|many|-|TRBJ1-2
CSVEPASTF
TGCAGCGTTGAACCGGCCAGCACCTTC
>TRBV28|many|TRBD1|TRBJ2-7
CASTVGQGAGKGYEQYF
TGTGCCAGCACAGTAGGACAGGGGGCCGGGAAGGGCTACGAGCAGTACTTC
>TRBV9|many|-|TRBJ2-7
CASSVAGGDSPSYEQYF
TGTGCCAGCAGCGTAGCGGGTGGAGACAGCCCCTCCTACGAGCAGTACTTC
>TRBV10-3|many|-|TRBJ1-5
CAISADGYQPQHF
TGTGCCATCAGTGCGGACGGTTATCAGCCCCAGCATTTT
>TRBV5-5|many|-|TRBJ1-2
CASSWTIAEGYTF
TGTGCCAGCAGCTGGACCATCGCAGAGGGCTACACCTTC